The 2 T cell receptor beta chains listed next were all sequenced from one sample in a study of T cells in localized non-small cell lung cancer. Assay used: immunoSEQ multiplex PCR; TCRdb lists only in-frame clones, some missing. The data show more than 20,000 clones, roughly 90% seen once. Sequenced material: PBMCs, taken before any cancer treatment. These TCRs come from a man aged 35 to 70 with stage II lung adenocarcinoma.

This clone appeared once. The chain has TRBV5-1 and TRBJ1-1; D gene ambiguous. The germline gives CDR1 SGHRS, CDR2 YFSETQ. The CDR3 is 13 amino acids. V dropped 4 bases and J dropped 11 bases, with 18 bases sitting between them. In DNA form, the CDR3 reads TGCGCCAGCAGCCCTGAGCCAGCGGGTAGGGCTTTCTTT. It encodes CASSPEPAGRAFF.

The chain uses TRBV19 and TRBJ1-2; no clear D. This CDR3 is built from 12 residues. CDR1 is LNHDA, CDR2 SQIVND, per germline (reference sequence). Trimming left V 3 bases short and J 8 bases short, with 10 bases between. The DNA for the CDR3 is TGTGCCAGTAGTATTATGGGTGCCGGCTACACCTTC. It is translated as CASSIMGAGYTF.